This TCR beta chain was retrieved from a study of identical twins. From the 5' RACE reads, TCRdb called clonotypes with MiXCR, one entry per CDR3 protein. The sample includes about 450,000 distinct CDR3 sequences, about 18% of them seen just once. The germline V gene encodes CDR1 SEHNR and CDR2 FQNEAQ (reference sequence). This CDR3 region has 14 residues. The V gene lost 6 bases and the J gene lost 3 bases, with 13 bases spanning the gap. The rearrangement uses TRBV7-9 and TRBJ2-3, with a tentative D call TRBD2 (5 bases). Sequencing was done on a sample of naive T cells sorted from blood. The TCR originated in a man aged 50 or older in good health. The CDR3 bases are TGTGCCAGCAGGATCGGGGAAGGTACAGATACGCAGTATTTT. Its translation: CASRIGEGTDTQYF.